The 22 T cell receptor beta chains presented below share a single source sample, sequenced in a study of CD8 T cells in Susac syndrome. Reverse transcription of roughly 0.5 to 1 ug RNA was carried out with random hexamers. TCRdb fed the immunoSEQ multiplex PCR reads into MiXCR, producing one record per CDR3 protein. This table holds about 150,000 distinct CDR3 sequences, roughly 95% found once. Sequenced sample: CD4+ T cells from PBMCs. The source of these receptors is a human donor with Susac syndrome.

The chain combines TRBV29-1 with TRBJ2-1; 11 nucleotides agree with TRBD1. Germline V CDR1 and CDR2: SQVTM, ANQGSEA. The CDR3 extends over 13 amino acids. Trimming at V came to 3 bases and at J to 10 bases, leaving 5 bases not matched to a gene. CDR3 in amino acids: CSVEGQGVYEQFF. DNA of the CDR3: TGCAGCGTTGAGGGACAGGGGGTATACGAGCAGTTCTTC.

V gene TRBV29-1 combines with J gene TRBJ1-1, with TRBD1 identical over 7 bases. After removal of 5 bases from V and 6 bases from J, the junction contained 9 bases not matched to a gene. This CDR3 is 13 amino acids long. The V gene's germline CDR1 is SQVTM and CDR2 ANQGSEA. The CDR3 sequence: CSVRNSGTAEAFF. CDR3 bases: TGCAGCGTTAGAAACTCGGGGACAGCTGAAGCTTTCTTT.

The genes are TRBV7-9 and TRBJ2-5; D unresolved. The ends were cut back, 4 bases at V and 2 bases at J, with 14 bases in the middle. The CDR3 sequence is 15 residues long. CDR1 SEHNR and CDR2 FQNEAQ come from the germline V gene (reference sequence). This CDR3 is CASSSPRQLQETQYF. As DNA, the CDR3 is TGTGCCAGCAGCTCCCCGCGCCAGCTACAAGAGACCCAGTACTTC.

This rearrangement joins TRBV29-1 to TRBJ2-5, with D possibly matching TRBD2 (7 bases). V lost 3 bases and J lost 5, with 13 bases in between. Germline V gives CDR1 SQVTM, CDR2 ANQGSEA. The CDR3 runs 13 residues. CDR3 residues: CSVDAAGAETQYF. The CDR3 coding sequence is TGCAGCGTTGACGCGGCGGGGGCGGAGACCCAGTACTTC.

The chain has TRBV5-1 and TRBJ2-1, with 11 bases fitting TRBD1. CDR1 is SGHRS and CDR2 is YFSETQ in the germline V gene. Germline trimming cut 5 bases from V and 6 bases from J; bases unmatched to any gene: 13. The CDR3 has 17 residues. The CDR3, as DNA: TGCGCCAGCAGTTCGAGACCGCGGGACAGGGGGATCAATGAGCAGTTCTTC. Protein: CASSSRPRDRGINEQFF.

J is TRBJ2-3 and V is TRBV18; 8 nucleotides line up with TRBD1. The CDR3 is 15 amino acids. The ends lost 0 bases at V and 3 bases at J; junction bases unmatched: 2. Germline loops: CDR1 KGHSH, CDR2 LQKENI. DNA of the CDR3: TGTGCCAGCTCACCACCCCGGACAGGGACAGATACGCAGTATTTT. It codes for CASSPPRTGTDTQYF.

The genes are TRBV19 and TRBJ1-5, with a tentative D call TRBD1 (6 bases). The CDR3 is 15 amino acids. CDR1 is LNHDA and CDR2 is SQIVND in the germline V gene (reference sequence). Trimming left V 7 bases short and J 2 bases short, with 15 bases between. Here the CDR3 reads CASTRDNSGNQPQHF. The CDR3 nucleotides are TGTGCCAGTACCCGGGACAATTCGGGCAATCAGCCCCAGCATTTT.

This chain connects TRBV15 to TRBJ2-5; a weak D match, TRBD1 (5 bases). The germline V gene has CDR1 LNHNV and CDR2 YYDKDF (reference sequence). The V and J ends lost 1 base and 4 bases respectively, with 13 bases between them. The CDR3 length is 15 residues. CDR3 loop: CATSRAGRVLETQYF. CDR3 nucleotides: TGTGCCACCAGCAGAGCGGGCAGGGTCTTAGAGACCCAGTACTTC.

The chain recombines TRBV29-1 with TRBJ2-3; TRBD1 matches at 9 bases. Trimming cost V 5 bases and J 0 bases; bases outside gene matches: 3. CDR3 size: 14 residues. Germline V gives CDR1 SQVTM, CDR2 ANQGSEA. CDR3 nucleotides: TGCAGCGTTCTGGACAGGGGCAGCACAGATACGCAGTATTTT. The encoded protein is CSVLDRGSTDTQYF.

V usage is TRBV20-1 and J usage is TRBJ1-1; no clear D gene. CDR1 and CDR2 (germline): DFQATT, SNEGSKA (reference sequence). The germline V and J ends were trimmed by 3 bases and 3 bases, with 5 bases remaining between them. The CDR3 runs 11 residues. The CDR3 region has the DNA TGCAGTGCTAGCGTGGACACTGAAGCTTTCTTT. It codes for CSASVDTEAFF.

V and J are TRBV12-3 or TRBV12-4 and TRBJ2-5, with 8 nucleotides matching TRBD2. The junction had 13 bases not matched to a gene; V was cut back by 5 bases and J by 5 bases. CDR3 size: 16 residues. The CDR3 loop reads CASSLGRGGPVETQYF. CDR3 nucleotide sequence: TGTGCCAGCAGTCTGGGTCGGGGGGGCCCGGTGGAGACCCAGTACTTC.

The rearrangement uses TRBV29-1 and TRBJ2-1; D is unresolved. The CDR3 consists of 11 residues. Trimming pared 4 bases from V and 8 bases from J, leaving 9 bases between. Germline assignment: CDR1 SQVTM and CDR2 ANQGSEA. CDR3 protein: CSVGHQDEQFF. DNA for the CDR3: TGCAGCGTTGGCCACCAGGATGAGCAGTTCTTC.

This chain connects TRBV6-2 or TRBV6-3 to TRBJ2-5; D remains unclear. Deletions cut 3 bases from V and 7 bases from J, with 3 bases between. The CDR3 runs 10 residues. The germline gives CDR1 MNHEY, CDR2 SVGEGT. Written as DNA, the CDR3 is TGTGCCAGCAGTTATGGGACCCAGTACTTC. Translating gives CASSYGTQYF.

The J gene is TRBJ2-5, the V gene TRBV29-1; D gene uncertain. The CDR3 consists of 10 residues. V lost 2 bases and J lost 4, with 2 bases in between. From germline, CDR1 is SQVTM and CDR2 ANQGSEA. CDR3 amino acids: CSVERETQYF. Here the CDR3 DNA reads TGCAGCGTTGAAAGAGAGACCCAGTACTTC.

The genes are TRBV2 and TRBJ1-4; D not resolved. CDR1 and CDR2 (germline): SNHLY, FYNNEI. The V gene lost 4 bases and the J gene lost 7 bases, with 7 bases spanning the gap. This CDR3 is built from 12 residues. CDR3 bases: TGTGCCAGCAGTGGGGTACCTGAAAAACTGTTTTTT. Protein sequence: CASSGVPEKLFF.

This chain uses TRBV20-1 with TRBJ1-2; a weak D match, TRBD1 (5 bases). The CDR3 has 13 amino acids. Germline values: CDR1 DFQATT, CDR2 SNEGSKA (reference sequence). Deletions cut 1 base from V and 6 bases from J, with 12 bases between. The CDR3, as DNA: TGCAGTGCTAGAGTCGGAGGGACTGATGGCTACACCTTC. Translating gives CSARVGGTDGYTF.

The rearrangement joins TRBV29-1 to TRBJ2-4; 7 nucleotides line up with TRBD1. The CDR3 extends over 12 amino acids. From germline, CDR1 is SQVTM and CDR2 ANQGSEA. With V trimmed by 7 bases and J by 7 bases, 7 bases remained unmatched. This CDR3 is CSGTGDTNIQYF. In nucleotides, the CDR3 is TGCAGCGGGACAGGAGACACCAACATTCAGTACTTC.

This sequence joins TRBV11-2 and TRBJ2-4; weak D call: TRBD1 (6 bases). CDR3 length: 17 residues. Germline loops: CDR1 SGHAT, CDR2 FQNNGV. V lost 7 bases and J lost 1, with 20 bases in between. CDR3 nucleotide sequence: TGTGCCAGCATGGGCCAGGGGCGACGTGGGGCCAAAAACATTCAGTACTTC. Its translation is CASMGQGRRGAKNIQYF.

The chain joins TRBV9 to TRBJ2-3; 7 nucleotides align to TRBD2. This CDR3 has 15 residues. Per germline, CDR1 SGDLS and CDR2 YYNGEE. V lost 0 bases and J lost 2; bases outside the gene matches: 3. DNA for the CDR3: TGTGCCAGCAGCGTAGGCGGGGGTTACACAGATACGCAGTATTTT. It is translated as CASSVGGGYTDTQYF. The full variable domain, completed using reference TRBV9 and TRBJ2-3, is DSGVTQTPKHLITATGQRVTLRCSPRSGDLSVYWYQQSLDQGLQFLIQYYNGEERAKGNILERFSAQQFPDLHSELNLSSLELGDSALYFCASSVGGGYTDTQYFGPGTRLTVL.

V is TRBV20-1 and J is TRBJ1-1, with D perhaps TRBD1 (5 bases). Germline V lookup: CDR1 DFQATT, CDR2 SNEGSKA (reference sequence). V was clipped by 4 bases and J by 1 base, with 10 bases between them. The CDR3 runs 13 residues. The CDR3 is CSATGAENTEAFF. CDR3 in DNA: TGCAGTGCTACCGGGGCGGAGAACACTGAAGCTTTCTTT.

This clonotype was found once. The chain recombines TRBV18 with TRBJ2-2; D is unclear. V shed 3 bases and J shed 1 base, with 9 bases lying between them. The CDR3 covers 15 residues. From germline, CDR1 is KGHSH and CDR2 LQKENI. The CDR3 sequence is CASSPVSGNTGELFF. The CDR3 nucleotides read TGTGCCAGCTCACCTGTCTCAGGGAACACCGGGGAGCTGTTTTTT.

V usage is TRBV12-3 or TRBV12-4 and J usage is TRBJ1-1, with D unclear. The ends were cut back, 1 base at V and 11 bases at J, with 11 bases in the middle. This CDR3 spans 12 amino acids. Written as DNA, the CDR3 is TGTGCCAGCAGTTTAGGGCAATTTGACGCTTTCTTT. Its protein product is CASSLGQFDAFF.